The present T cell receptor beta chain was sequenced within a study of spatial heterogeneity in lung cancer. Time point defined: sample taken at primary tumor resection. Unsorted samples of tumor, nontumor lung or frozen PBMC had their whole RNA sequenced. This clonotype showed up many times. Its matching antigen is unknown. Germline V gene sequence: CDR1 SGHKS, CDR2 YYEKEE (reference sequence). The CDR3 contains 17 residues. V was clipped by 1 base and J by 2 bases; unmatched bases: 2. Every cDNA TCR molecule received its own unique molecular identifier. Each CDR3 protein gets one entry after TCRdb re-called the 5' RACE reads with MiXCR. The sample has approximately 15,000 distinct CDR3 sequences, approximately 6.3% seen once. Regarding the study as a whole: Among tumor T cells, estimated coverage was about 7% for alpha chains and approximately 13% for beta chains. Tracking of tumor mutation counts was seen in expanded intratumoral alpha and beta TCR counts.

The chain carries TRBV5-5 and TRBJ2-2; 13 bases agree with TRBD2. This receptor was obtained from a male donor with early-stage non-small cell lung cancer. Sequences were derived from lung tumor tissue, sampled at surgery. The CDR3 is CASSLRLAGGNTGELFF. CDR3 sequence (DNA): TGTGCCAGCAGCTTGAGACTAGCGGGGGGCAACACCGGGGAGCTGTTTTTT. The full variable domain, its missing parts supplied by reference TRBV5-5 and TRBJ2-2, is DAGVTQSPTHLIKTRGQQVTLRCSPISGHKSVSWYQQVLGQGPQFIFQYYEKEERGRGNFPDRFSARQFPNYSSELNVNALLLGDSALYLCASSLRLAGGNTGELFFGEGSRLTVL.